The 10 T cell receptor beta chains presented below share a single source sample, sequenced in a study of shared clonotypes between healthy human individuals. Here immunoSEQ multiplex PCR was the method, and the copy in TCRdb shows in-frame clones only, minus some. The data hold millions of clones, with roughly nine tenths observed a single time. The sample was naive CD4+ T cells sorted from blood. Stated subset: CD45RA+ positively selected. These receptors were collected from a man aged 18 to 30 in good health.

The rearrangement uses TRBV19 and TRBJ2-2; TRBD1 agrees at 8 bases. With V trimmed by 3 bases and J by 5 bases, 5 bases remained unmatched. CDR1 is LNHDA and CDR2 is SQIVND in the germline V gene (reference sequence). This CDR3 has 15 residues. CDR3 DNA sequence: TGTGCCAGTAGTATTGGTCAGGGGGCGACCGGGGAGCTGTTTTTT. Its protein product is CASSIGQGATGELFF.

V usage is TRBV7-2 and J usage is TRBJ1-3; maybe TRBD1 (6 bases). This CDR3 is 16 amino acids long. Germline values: CDR1 SGHTA, CDR2 FQGNSA. The germline V and J ends were trimmed by 1 base and 2 bases, with 12 bases remaining between them. CDR3 protein: CASSLGRGRTGNTIYF. CDR3 in DNA: TGTGCCAGCAGCTTAGGACGGGGGCGTACTGGAAACACCATATATTTT.

This chain connects TRBV7-9 to TRBJ1-3; D is perhaps TRBD1 (6 bases). Germline CDR1 is SEHNR and CDR2 is FQNEAQ (reference sequence). V was cut by 3 bases and J by 2 bases, with 11 bases left in between. This CDR3 has 15 residues. The CDR3 loop is CASSLQGTTGNTIYF. The CDR3 region has the DNA TGTGCCAGCAGCTTGCAGGGGACAACTGGAAACACCATATATTTT.

The chain carries TRBV6-5 and TRBJ2-1, with 12 bases matching TRBD2. Germline-derived CDR1 and CDR2 are MNHEY and SVGAGI. This CDR3 is built from 15 residues. With V trimmed by 6 bases and J by 5 bases, 5 bases remained unmatched. The CDR3 DNA reads TGTGCCAGCAGACCACTAGCGGGGGGCGACAATGAGCAGTTCTTC. This sequence encodes CASRPLAGGDNEQFF.

The chain links TRBV10-3 to TRBJ2-7; D remains unclear. Per the germline V gene, CDR1 is ENHRY and CDR2 is SYGVKD. Trimming shortened V by 2 bases and J by 2 bases, and 10 bases separated the two germline ends. This CDR3 comprises 14 residues. The DNA for the CDR3 is TGTGCCATCAGTGAGGCGACCGGACCCTACGAGCAGTACTTC. As protein: CAISEATGPYEQYF.

The chain recombines TRBV20-1 with TRBJ2-5; perhaps TRBD2 as D (5 bases). V lost 6 bases and J 5 bases, leaving 10 bases between the germline ends. Germline V CDR1 and CDR2: DFQATT, SNEGSKA (reference sequence). The CDR3 sequence is 11 residues long. CDR3 loop: CSAPSGETQYF. The CDR3 DNA reads TGCAGTGCCCCCTCGGGGGAGACCCAGTACTTC.

The rearrangement uses TRBV5-1 and TRBJ2-7, with no clear D. This CDR3 is built from 13 residues. The germline V gene has CDR1 SGHRS and CDR2 YFSETQ. Trimming cost V 4 bases and J 1 base, with 9 bases left between them. This chain's CDR3 is CASSSAPSYEQYF. Written as DNA, the CDR3 is TGCGCCAGCAGCAGCGCCCCGTCCTACGAGCAGTACTTC.

The CDR3: CASSEARGSVNEQFF. The CDR3 region has the DNA TGTGCCAGCAGTGAAGCGCGGGGAAGCGTCAATGAGCAGTTCTTC. The chain uses TRBV6-1 and TRBJ2-1, with D perhaps matching TRBD2 (6 bases). Per the germline V gene, CDR1 is MNHNS and CDR2 is SASEGT. The CDR3 is made up of 15 amino acids. Between the trimmed V and J ends, which lost 0 bases and 6 bases, there was a span of 12 bases.

In regard to this clone: Other nucleotide sequences in the sample specify the same CDR3. This chain joins TRBV7-9 and TRBJ2-1, with a weak D call TRBD2 (5 bases). Germline CDR1 is SEHNR and CDR2 is FQNEAQ (reference sequence). The CDR3 extends over 15 amino acids. The V end was cut by 5 bases, the J end by 2 bases, with 13 bases between. DNA of the CDR3: TGTGCCAGCAGCCTTACTAGTGGGGCCTACAATGAGCAGTTCTTC. Protein product: CASSLTSGAYNEQFF.

This clone appeared once. This sequence joins TRBV6-5 and TRBJ2-5; 8 bases map to TRBD2. The CDR3 is made up of 14 amino acids. Germline loops: CDR1 MNHEY, CDR2 SVGAGI. V lost 2 bases, J lost 5 bases, and 4 bases stayed unmatched. The CDR3 here is CASSYHRLAETQYF. CDR3 DNA sequence: TGTGCCAGCAGTTACCATCGACTAGCGGAGACCCAGTACTTC.